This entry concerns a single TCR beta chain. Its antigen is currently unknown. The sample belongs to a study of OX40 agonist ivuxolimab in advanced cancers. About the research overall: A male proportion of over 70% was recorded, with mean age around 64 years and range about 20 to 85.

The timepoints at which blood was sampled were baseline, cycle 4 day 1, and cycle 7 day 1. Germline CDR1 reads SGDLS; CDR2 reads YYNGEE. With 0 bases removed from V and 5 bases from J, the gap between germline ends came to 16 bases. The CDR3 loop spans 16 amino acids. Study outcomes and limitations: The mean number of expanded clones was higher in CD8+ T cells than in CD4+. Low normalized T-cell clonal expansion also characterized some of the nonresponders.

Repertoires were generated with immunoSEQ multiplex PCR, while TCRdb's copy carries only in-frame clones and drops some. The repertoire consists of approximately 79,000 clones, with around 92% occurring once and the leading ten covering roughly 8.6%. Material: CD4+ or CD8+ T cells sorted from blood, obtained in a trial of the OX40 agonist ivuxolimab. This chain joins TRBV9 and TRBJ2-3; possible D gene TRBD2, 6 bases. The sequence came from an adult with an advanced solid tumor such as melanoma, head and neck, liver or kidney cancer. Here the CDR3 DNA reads TGTGCCAGCAGCGTAGGGGACGGGGGTAGGGGAGATACGCAGTATTTT. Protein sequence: CASSVGDGGRGDTQYF.